This is a list of T cell receptor beta chains from one sample in a study of post-analysis software for immune sequencing data. One entry per CDR3 protein, called by TCRdb with MiXCR from the PCR reads. The sample records about 210,000 distinct CDR3 sequences, approximately 28% being singletons. The sample taken for sequencing was blood. Source of these receptors: a girl aged 2-17 years with multiple sclerosis. The CDR3 runs from the conserved cysteine through the conserved F or W. The D gene is left open where the match is weak. Size tells how often a clone was seen (once, few, many) or the class of an expanded clone, and some rows leave it out.

many	NA	TRBV12-3/TRBV12-4	TRBJ1-1	TGTGCCAGCAGTCCCAGCAACGGCCACGGTGGAGCTTTCTTT	CASSPSNGHGGAFF
NA	NA	TRBV5-5	TRBJ1-6	TGTGCCAGCAGCTCCACAGCTGGAGTCTCACCCCCCCACTTT	CASSSTAGVSPPHF
NA	NA	TRBV6-6	TRBJ2-3	TGTGCCAGCCTAGCCTATTCTAGCACAGATACGCAGTATTTT	CASLAYSSTDTQYF
NA	TRBD1	TRBV28	TRBJ1-3	TGTGCCAGCAGTTTAAATCCGGGACAGGGAACTGGAAACACCATATATTTT	CASSLNPGQGTGNTIYF
NA	NA	TRBV6-6	TRBJ2-2	TGTGCCAGCAGTTACTCGGCCCGGCCGGGGAGGACCGGGGAGCTGTTTTTT	CASSYSARPGRTGELFF
few	NA	TRBV28	TRBJ2-1	TGTGCCACGGGGAGCTCCTACAATGAGCAGTTCTTC	CATGSSYNEQFF
many	TRBD1	TRBV6-4	TRBJ2-5	TGTGCCAGCAGCCAGGGGGCGCGAGAGACCCAGTACTTC	CASSQGARETQYF
NA	NA	TRBV7-2	TRBJ2-7	TGTGCCAGCAGCTTGCGAGGGGAGGCCCTGGGCGAGCAGTACTTC	CASSLRGEALGEQYF
NA	NA	TRBV5-1	TRBJ2-1	TGCGCCGGCAGCTCCGGGGACTCCTACAATGAGCAGTTCTTC	CAGSSGDSYNEQFF
many	NA	TRBV5-1	TRBJ1-2	TGCGCCAGTAGCCCCGTCGGGGGGAATGGCTACACCTTC	CASSPVGGNGYTF
few	NA	TRBV24-1	TRBJ2-5	TGTGCCACCAGTGATTGGCAGTTCGGCCAAGAGACCCAGTACTTC	CATSDWQFGQETQYF
NA	NA	TRBV20-1	TRBJ2-5	TGCAGTGCTAGAGGCAACGGAGAGACCCAGTACTTC	CSARGNGETQYF
many	NA	TRBV20-1	TRBJ1-4	TGCAGCGCTAGGAACCTCGGCGGTGAAAAACTGTTTTTT	CSARNLGGEKLFF
NA	TRBD2	TRBV20-1	TRBJ2-2	TGCAGTGCTAGAATTCTAGCGGGGGGGATGAACACCGGGGAGCGGTTTTTT	CSARILAGGMNTGERFF
few	TRBD1	TRBV5-1	TRBJ1-1	TGCGCCAGCAGCCGCCGGGGACAGGGGGTTTGGAACACTGAAGCTTTCTTT	CASSRRGQGVWNTEAFF
NA	NA	TRBV5-6	TRBJ1-1	TGTGCCAGCAGCTTTTTCAGGTGGGGGAACACTGAAGCTTTCTTT	CASSFFRWGNTEAFF
many	TRBD1	TRBV6-4	TRBJ1-2	TGTGCCAGCAGGGACCTGAGACAGGGGATAGGTGGCTACACCTTC	CASRDLRQGIGGYTF
few	TRBD1	TRBV3-1	TRBJ1-1	TGTGCCAGCAGTCAGGACAGGGTGTGGGGCGAAGCTTTCTTT	CASSQDRVWGEAFF
few	NA	TRBV6-1	TRBJ1-1	TGTGCCAGCAGCGCACTACAGGGATTGAACACTGAAGCTTTCTTT	CASSALQGLNTEAFF
few	TRBD1	TRBV30	TRBJ1-5	TGTGCCTGGAGCTACTCTCGTACTCAGGGGGCGCGGAGCAATCAGCCCCAGCATTTT	CAWSYSRTQGARSNQPQHF
few	NA	TRBV9	TRBJ2-7	TGTGCCAGCAGCGGCCGGGACCCCCAAGGCGAGCAGTACTTC	CASSGRDPQGEQYF
many	TRBD2	TRBV20-1	TRBJ2-7	TGCAGTGCTAGAGGGTTGGGGCTAGCGGGGGGACTGAGCTCCTACGAGCAGTACTTC	CSARGLGLAGGLSSYEQYF
few	TRBD2	TRBV12-3/TRBV12-4	TRBJ2-1	TGTGCCAGCAGTTTACTAGCGGGAGGCCTAGGGTTCTTC	CASSLLAGGLGFF
many	NA	TRBV20-1	TRBJ2-7	TGCAGTGCTAGAGATCGTGACGAGCAGTACTTC	CSARDRDEQYF
many	NA	TRBV3-1	TRBJ2-7	TGTGCCAGCAGCCTCAAGAGCTCCTACGAGCAGTACTTC	CASSLKSSYEQYF
many	TRBD2	TRBV29-1	TRBJ2-3	TGCAGCGTTGCTGGGACTAGCGGCCCCACAGATACGCAGTATTTT	CSVAGTSGPTDTQYF
many	TRBD2	TRBV7-2	TRBJ2-1	TGTGCCAGCAGCCCTCGGACTAGCGGGGGACGGAATGAGCAGTTCTTC	CASSPRTSGGRNEQFF
few	TRBD1	TRBV28	TRBJ1-5	TGTGCCAGCAGCCTTTTACAGGGGCCAAGCAATCAGCCCCAGCATTTT	CASSLLQGPSNQPQHF
NA	TRBD2	TRBV20-1	TRBJ2-7	TGCAGTGCTAGCGGACTAGACTCCTACGAGCAGTACTTC	CSASGLDSYEQYF
many	TRBD1	TRBV20-1	TRBJ2-7	TGCAGTGCTAGGGACAGGACCTACGAGCAGTACTTC	CSARDRTYEQYF
few	TRBD1	TRBV12-3/TRBV12-4	TRBJ2-2	TGTGCCAGCAGTCCCCGACAGGGGAGGACCGGGGAGCTGTTTTTT	CASSPRQGRTGELFF
few	TRBD1	TRBV13	TRBJ2-6	TGTGCCAGCAGCTCCGGGACAGTCCCCTCTGGGGCCAACGTCCTGACTTTC	CASSSGTVPSGANVLTF
NA	TRBD1	TRBV3-1	TRBJ2-7	TGTGCCAGCACTCGGGGACAGGGACGCTACGAGCAGTACTTC	CASTRGQGRYEQYF
NA	NA	TRBV29-1	TRBJ1-2	TGCAGCGTTGAAGGCCCCCGATCTGGGGGGTGGGCTAACTATGGCTACACCTTC	CSVEGPRSGGWANYGYTF
many	NA	TRBV5-1	TRBJ2-7	TGCGCCAGCAGCTTGGGAGGTTCAAGATCTGACTACGAGCAGTACTTC	CASSLGGSRSDYEQYF
NA	NA	TRBV6-6	TRBJ1-5	TGTGCCGGCAGATCAGGTGGCCAGCCCCAGCATTTT	CAGRSGGQPQHF
NA	TRBD2	TRBV12-3/TRBV12-4	TRBJ2-2	TGTGCCAGCAGTTTTTCACGGGGGGCGAACACCGGGGAGCTGTTTTTT	CASSFSRGANTGELFF
many	NA	TRBV29-1	TRBJ2-1	TGCAGCGTTGTTATAAATGAGCAGTTCTTC	CSVVINEQFF
many	TRBD2	TRBV28	TRBJ2-7	TGTGCCAGCGGTAGGACGGGGGGGAACTCCTACGAGCAGTACTTC	CASGRTGGNSYEQYF
many	NA	TRBV5-1	TRBJ2-3	TGCGCCAGCAGCTCCACCCTGAGACAGGACGAGACAGATACGCAGTATTTT	CASSSTLRQDETDTQYF
NA	NA	TRBV5-6	TRBJ2-6	TGTGCCAGCAGCTTACGGGACTCTGGGGCCAACGTCCTGACTTTC	CASSLRDSGANVLTF
NA	TRBD1	TRBV20-1	TRBJ2-1	TGCAGTGCTCACACCAAGGGGGCCTCGAATGAGCAGTTCTTC	CSAHTKGASNEQFF
few	NA	TRBV5-1	TRBJ2-3	TGCGCCAGCAGCTTACCCCTGGCGGGGCTTACAGATACGCAGTATTTT	CASSLPLAGLTDTQYF
NA	NA	TRBV7-9	TRBJ1-2	TGTGCCAGCAGCCGGGGATGGGTTGGTGATGGCTACACCTTC	CASSRGWVGDGYTF
many	NA	TRBV11-2	TRBJ2-5	TGTGCCAGCAGCTTAGTAGGCACGGATTATAAGACCCAGTACTTC	CASSLVGTDYKTQYF
NA	NA	TRBV6-1	TRBJ2-7	TGTGCCAGCGCCTCAGGCGGGCTCCAATCCAATGAGCAGTACTTC	CASASGGLQSNEQYF
few	TRBD2	TRBV9	TRBJ2-1	TGTGCCAGCAGCCCTAGCGGGGGGCTGTACAATGAGCAGTTCTTC	CASSPSGGLYNEQFF
few	NA	TRBV5-1	TRBJ1-2	TGCGCCAGCAGCTCAACCACCGAGACGGGGAACTATGGCTACACCTTC	CASSSTTETGNYGYTF
NA	NA	TRBV28	TRBJ1-2	TGTGCCAGCAGTTCGGACCCGTGGGGCTACACCTTC	CASSSDPWGYTF